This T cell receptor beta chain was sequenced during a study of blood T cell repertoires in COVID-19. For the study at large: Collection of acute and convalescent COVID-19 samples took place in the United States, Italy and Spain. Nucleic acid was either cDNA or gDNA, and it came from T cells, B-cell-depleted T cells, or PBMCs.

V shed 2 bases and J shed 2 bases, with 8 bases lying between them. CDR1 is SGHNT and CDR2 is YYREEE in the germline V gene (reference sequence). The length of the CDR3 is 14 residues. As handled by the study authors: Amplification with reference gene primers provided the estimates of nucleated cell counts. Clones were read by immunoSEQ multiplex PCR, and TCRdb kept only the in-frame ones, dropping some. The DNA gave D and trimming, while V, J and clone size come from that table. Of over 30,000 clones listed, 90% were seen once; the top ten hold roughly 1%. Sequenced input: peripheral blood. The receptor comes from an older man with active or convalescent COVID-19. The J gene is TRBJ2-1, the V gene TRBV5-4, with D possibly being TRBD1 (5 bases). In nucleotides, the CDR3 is TGTGCCAGCAGCTTCGACAGTACCTACAATGAGCAGTTCTTC. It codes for CASSFDSTYNEQFF. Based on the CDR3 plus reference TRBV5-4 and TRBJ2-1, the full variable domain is ETGVTQSPTHLIKTRGQQVTLRCSSQSGHNTVSWYQQALGQGPQFIFQYYREEENGRGNFPPRFSGLQFPNYSSELNVNALELDDSALYLCASSFDSTYNEQFFGPGTRLTVL.